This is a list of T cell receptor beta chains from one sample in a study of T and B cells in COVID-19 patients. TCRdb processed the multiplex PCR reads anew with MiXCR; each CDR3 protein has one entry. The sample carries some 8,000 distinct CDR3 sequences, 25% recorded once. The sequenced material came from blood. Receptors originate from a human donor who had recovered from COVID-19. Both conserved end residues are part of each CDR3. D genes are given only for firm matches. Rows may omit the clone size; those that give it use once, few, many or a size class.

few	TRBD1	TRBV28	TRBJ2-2	TGTGCCAGCAGTCGACAGGGGGCCGGGGAGCTGTTTTTT	CASSRQGAGELFF
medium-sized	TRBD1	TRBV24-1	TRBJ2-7	TGTGCCACCAGTGACTGGGACAGGGGGAACGAGCAGTACTTC	CATSDWDRGNEQYF
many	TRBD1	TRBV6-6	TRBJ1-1	TGTGCCAGCAGTTCTGCCAGGGGGTTAACTGAAGCTTTCTTT	CASSSARGLTEAFF
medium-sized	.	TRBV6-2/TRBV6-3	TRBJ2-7	TGTGCCAGCAGTTACTCGATGGGGTCTAGCGCGGCCCCATTCGGCGAGCAGTACTTC	CASSYSMGSSAAPFGEQYF
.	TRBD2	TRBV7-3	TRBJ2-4	TGTGCCAGCAGCTCCCTCGGGAGGGCGGAGGCCAAAAACATTCAGTACTTC	CASSSLGRAEAKNIQYF
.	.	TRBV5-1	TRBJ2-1	TGCGCCAGCAGCTTGGCTGTAGGGGCAGGCTACAATGAGCAGTTCTTC	CASSLAVGAGYNEQFF
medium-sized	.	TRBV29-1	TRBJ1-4	TGCAGCGCCAAGATAGGGGGTGAAAAACTGTTTTTT	CSAKIGGEKLFF
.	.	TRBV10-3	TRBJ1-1	TGTGCCATCAGTGGCAGGGGCTTGGGCACTGAAGCTTTCTTT	CAISGRGLGTEAFF
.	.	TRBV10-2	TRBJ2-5	TGCGCCAGCAGTGGGGGGGACAAAGAGACCCAGTACTTC	CASSGGDKETQYF
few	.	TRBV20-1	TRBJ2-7	TGCAGTGCTAGGGGCCCCAGCGGGCAATCGGTCTACGAGCAGTACTTC	CSARGPSGQSVYEQYF
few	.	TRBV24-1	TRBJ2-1	TGTGCCACCAGTGATTACGGCGGGGGTGAGGGGACATCCCGATTGAATGAGCAGTTCTTC	CATSDYGGGEGTSRLNEQFF
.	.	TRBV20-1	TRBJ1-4	TGCAGTGCTATAACGACAGCACTTAATGAAAAACTGTTTTTT	CSAITTALNEKLFF
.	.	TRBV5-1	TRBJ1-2	TGCGCCAGCAGCTTGGAGCCAGCTGCTAACTATGGCTACACCTTC	CASSLEPAANYGYTF
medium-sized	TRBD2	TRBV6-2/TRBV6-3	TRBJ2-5	TGTGCCAGCAGCAACGATCTAGCGGGGGTGGAGACCCAGTACTTC	CASSNDLAGVETQYF
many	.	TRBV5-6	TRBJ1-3	TGTGCCAGCAGGGGCGCAGGGGACTACACCATATATTTT	CASRGAGDYTIYF
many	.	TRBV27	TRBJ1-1	TGTGCCAGCAGTTTAGGAACTGAAGCTTTCTTT	CASSLGTEAFF
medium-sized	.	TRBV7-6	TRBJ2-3	TGTGCCAGCAGTTTTGGCGGGGGCATCACGGATACGCAGTATTTT	CASSFGGGITDTQYF
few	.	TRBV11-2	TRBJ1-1	TGTGCCAGCAGCTTAGATCCGGCAGTTGAAGCTTTCTTT	CASSLDPAVEAFF
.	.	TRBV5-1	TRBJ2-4	TGCGCCAGCAGCCCGGATGTGGGAATGGCGGCCAAAAACATTCAGTACTTC	CASSPDVGMAAKNIQYF
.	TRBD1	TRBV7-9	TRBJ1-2	TGTGCCAGCAGCTTGATTTTGGGACAGGGGGCGTCAGACTATGGCTACACCTTC	CASSLILGQGASDYGYTF
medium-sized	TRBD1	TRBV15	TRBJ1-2	TGTGCCACCCAAGGGACAGGGCATCTTAACTATGGCTACACCTTC	CATQGTGHLNYGYTF
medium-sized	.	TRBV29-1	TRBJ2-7	TGCAGCGTTGAACAAGGGCTCCACGAGCAGTACTTC	CSVEQGLHEQYF
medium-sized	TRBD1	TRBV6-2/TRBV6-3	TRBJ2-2	TGTGCCAGCAGGGGGACAGGGGGACGGGTGCTGTTTTTT	CASRGTGGRVLFF
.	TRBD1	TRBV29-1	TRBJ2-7	TGCAGCGTCGGACAGGGACAAGGGTACGAGCAGTACTTC	CSVGQGQGYEQYF
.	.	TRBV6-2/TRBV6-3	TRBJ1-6	TGTGCCAGCAGTTATACCCGGCATAATAATTCACCCCTCCACTTT	CASSYTRHNNSPLHF
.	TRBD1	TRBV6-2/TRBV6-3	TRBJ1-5	TGTGCCAGCAGTTCCCACCAGGACAGGGGCGGCAATCAGCCCCAGCATTTT	CASSSHQDRGGNQPQHF
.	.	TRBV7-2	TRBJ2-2	TGTGTCAGAAGCACCAGAACCGGGGAGCTGTTTTTT	CVRSTRTGELFF
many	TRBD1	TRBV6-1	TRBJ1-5	TGTGCCAGCAGCCGTCAGGGACAGGGGGTCCTGCCCCAGCATTTT	CASSRQGQGVLPQHF